This T cell receptor beta chain was sequenced during a study of tumor-infiltrating lymphocytes in primary liver carcinoma. Looking at the study overall: Samples yielded about 3.65 to 7.13 million productive TCRbeta reads, similar across tissue types. Study outcomes and limitations: Less overlap was seen in tumor-adjacent and tumor-blood pairs than in tumor region pairs.

The source material, roughly 18-32 mg of unsorted bulk tissue, was used to co-extract RNA and DNA. The germline gives CDR1 SQVTM, CDR2 ANQGSEA. V lost 0 bases and J lost 11, with 13 bases in between. The CDR3 runs 12 residues. Priming with a constant-region primer yielded TCR beta cDNA from roughly 500 ng total RNA. Generation of the TCR beta libraries relied on three nested multiplex PCR rounds using slightly modified ARM-PCR. The study ran its first two PCR rounds for nine to ten cycles each, using TRBV1-TRBV30 forward primers and a C-beta reverse primer. TCRdb ran MiXCR on the multiplex PCR reads and lists one entry per CDR3 protein. Found here are some 95,000 distinct CDR3 sequences, 65% to 70% of them singletons; the top ten hold around 30%. This clonotype has a count of ten or more. Its antigen remains unidentified.

Sequenced: tumor-adjacent normal liver tissue. The chain uses TRBV29-1 and TRBJ1-1; possible D gene TRBD1, 5 bases. This clonotype was obtained from a man in his forties with primary liver carcinoma and hepatitis B virus infection. The CDR3 DNA follows: TGCAGCGTTGAAGATGGCGTCGGGGCGGCTTTCTTT. Amino acid sequence: CSVEDGVGAAFF.